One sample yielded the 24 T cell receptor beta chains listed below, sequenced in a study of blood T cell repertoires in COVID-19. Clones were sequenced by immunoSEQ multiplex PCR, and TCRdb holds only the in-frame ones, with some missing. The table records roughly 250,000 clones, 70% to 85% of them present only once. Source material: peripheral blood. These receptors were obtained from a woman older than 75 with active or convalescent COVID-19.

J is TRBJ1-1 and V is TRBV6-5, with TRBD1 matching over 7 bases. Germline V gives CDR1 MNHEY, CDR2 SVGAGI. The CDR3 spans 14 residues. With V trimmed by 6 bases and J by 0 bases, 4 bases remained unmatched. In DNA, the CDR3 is TGTGCCAGCAGCTGGACAGGCGTGAACACTGAAGCTTTCTTT. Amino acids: CASSWTGVNTEAFF.

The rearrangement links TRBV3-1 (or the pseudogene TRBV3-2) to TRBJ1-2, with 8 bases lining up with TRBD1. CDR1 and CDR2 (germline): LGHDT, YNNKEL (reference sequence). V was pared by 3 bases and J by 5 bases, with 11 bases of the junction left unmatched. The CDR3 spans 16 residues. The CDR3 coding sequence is TGTGCCAGCAGCCAGGACGGGGACAGGTCGATATATGGCTACACCTTC. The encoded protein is CASSQDGDRSIYGYTF.

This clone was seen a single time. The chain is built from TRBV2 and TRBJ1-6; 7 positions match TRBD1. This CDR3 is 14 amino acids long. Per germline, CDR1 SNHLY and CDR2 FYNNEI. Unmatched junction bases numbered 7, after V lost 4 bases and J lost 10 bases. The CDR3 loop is CASSAGQRHSPLHF. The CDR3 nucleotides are TGTGCCAGCAGTGCGGGACAGCGACACTCACCCCTCCACTTT.

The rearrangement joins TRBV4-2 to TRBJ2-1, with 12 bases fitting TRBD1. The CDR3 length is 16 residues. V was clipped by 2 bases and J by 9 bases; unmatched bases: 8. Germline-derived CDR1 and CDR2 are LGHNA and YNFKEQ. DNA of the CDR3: TGTGCCAGCAGCCAAACCGGGACAGGGGGCAAAATTGAGCAGTTCTTC. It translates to CASSQTGTGGKIEQFF.

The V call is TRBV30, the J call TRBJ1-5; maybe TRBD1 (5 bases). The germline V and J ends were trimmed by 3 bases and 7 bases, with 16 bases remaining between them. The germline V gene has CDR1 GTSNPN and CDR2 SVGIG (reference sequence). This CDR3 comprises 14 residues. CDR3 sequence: CAWRGQGIGQPQHF. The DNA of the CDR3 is TGTGCCTGGAGAGGCCAGGGTATAGGGCAGCCCCAGCATTTT.

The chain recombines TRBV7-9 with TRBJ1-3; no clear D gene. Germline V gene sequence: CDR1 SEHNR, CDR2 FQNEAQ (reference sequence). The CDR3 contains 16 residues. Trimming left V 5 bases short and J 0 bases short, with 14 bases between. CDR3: CASSHFGALSGNTIYF. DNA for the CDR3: TGTGCCAGCAGCCACTTTGGAGCCCTCTCTGGAAACACCATATATTTT.

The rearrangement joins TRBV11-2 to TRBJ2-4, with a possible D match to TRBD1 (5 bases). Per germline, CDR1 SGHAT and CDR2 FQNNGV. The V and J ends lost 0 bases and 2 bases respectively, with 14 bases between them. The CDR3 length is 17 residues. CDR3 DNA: TGTGCCAGCAGCTTAGATCTTACAGACAGATCCAAAAACATTCAGTACTTC. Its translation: CASSLDLTDRSKNIQYF.

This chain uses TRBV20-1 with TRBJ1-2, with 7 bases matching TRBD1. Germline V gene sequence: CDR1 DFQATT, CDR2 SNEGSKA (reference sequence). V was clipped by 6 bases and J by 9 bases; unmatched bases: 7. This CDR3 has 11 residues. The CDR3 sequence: CSAAGGYRYTF. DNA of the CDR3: TGCAGTGCCGCAGGGGGATACCGCTACACCTTC.

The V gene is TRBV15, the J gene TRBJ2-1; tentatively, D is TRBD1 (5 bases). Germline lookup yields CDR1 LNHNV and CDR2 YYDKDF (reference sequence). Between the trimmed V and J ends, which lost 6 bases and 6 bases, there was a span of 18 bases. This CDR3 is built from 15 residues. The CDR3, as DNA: TGTGCCACCAGGCTAGACAGATCAGTGTCCAATGAGCAGTTCTTC. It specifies CATRLDRSVSNEQFF.

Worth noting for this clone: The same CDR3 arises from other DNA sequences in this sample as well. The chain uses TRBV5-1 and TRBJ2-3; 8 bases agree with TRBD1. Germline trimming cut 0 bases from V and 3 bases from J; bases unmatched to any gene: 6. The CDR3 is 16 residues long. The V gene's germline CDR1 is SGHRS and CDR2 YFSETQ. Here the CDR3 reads CASSLGQGLGTDTQYF. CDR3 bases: TGCGCCAGCAGCTTGGGACAGGGGTTGGGGACAGATACGCAGTATTTT. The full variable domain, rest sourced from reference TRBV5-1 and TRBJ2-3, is KAGVTQTPRYLIKTRGQQVTLSCSPISGHRSVSWYQQTPGQGLQFLFEYFSETQRNKGNFPGRFSGRQFSNSRSEMNVSTLELGDSALYLCASSLGQGLGTDTQYFGPGTRLTVL.

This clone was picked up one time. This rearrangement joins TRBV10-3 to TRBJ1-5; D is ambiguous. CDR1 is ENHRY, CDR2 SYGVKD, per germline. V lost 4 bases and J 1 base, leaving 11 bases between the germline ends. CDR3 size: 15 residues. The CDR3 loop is CAISVNSNSNQPQHF. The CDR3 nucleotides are TGTGCCATCAGTGTTAACTCGAACAGCAATCAGCCCCAGCATTTT.

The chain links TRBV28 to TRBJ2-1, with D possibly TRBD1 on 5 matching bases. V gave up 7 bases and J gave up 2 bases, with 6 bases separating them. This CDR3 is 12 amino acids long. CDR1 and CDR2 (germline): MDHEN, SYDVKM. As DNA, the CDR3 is TGTGCCAGCAAGGGGCCCTACAATGAGCAGTTCTTC. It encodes CASKGPYNEQFF.

The CDR3 here is CASRPSGGNTGELFF. The CDR3 nucleotides are TGTGCCAGCCGTCCTAGCGGGGGAAACACCGGGGAGCTGTTTTTT. The rearrangement joins TRBV19 to TRBJ2-2; 10 bases align to TRBD2. CDR1 is LNHDA, CDR2 SQIVND, per germline (reference sequence). J was trimmed by 2 bases and V by 9 bases; bases with no gene match: 6. This CDR3 spans 15 amino acids.

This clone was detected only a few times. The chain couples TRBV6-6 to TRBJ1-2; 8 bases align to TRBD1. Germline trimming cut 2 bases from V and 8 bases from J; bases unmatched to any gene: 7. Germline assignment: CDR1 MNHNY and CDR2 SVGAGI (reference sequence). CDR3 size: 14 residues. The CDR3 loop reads CASSYRDRGRGYTF. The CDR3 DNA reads TGTGCCAGCAGTTACCGCGACAGGGGACGGGGCTACACCTTC.

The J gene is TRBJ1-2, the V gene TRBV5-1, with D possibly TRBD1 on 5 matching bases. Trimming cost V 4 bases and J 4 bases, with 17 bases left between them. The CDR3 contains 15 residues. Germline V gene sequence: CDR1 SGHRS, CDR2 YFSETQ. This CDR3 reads CASSPGQGGGYGYTF. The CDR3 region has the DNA TGCGCCAGCAGCCCGGGGCAGGGAGGAGGCTATGGCTACACCTTC. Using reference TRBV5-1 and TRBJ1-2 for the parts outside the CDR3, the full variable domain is KAGVTQTPRYLIKTRGQQVTLSCSPISGHRSVSWYQQTPGQGLQFLFEYFSETQRNKGNFPGRFSGRQFSNSRSEMNVSTLELGDSALYLCASSPGQGGGYGYTFGSGTRLTVV.

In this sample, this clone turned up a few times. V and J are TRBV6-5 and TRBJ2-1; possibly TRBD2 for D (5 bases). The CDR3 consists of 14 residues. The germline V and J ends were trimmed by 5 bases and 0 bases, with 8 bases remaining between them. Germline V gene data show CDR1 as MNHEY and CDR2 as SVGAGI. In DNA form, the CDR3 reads TGTGCCAGCAGTCTTCGGGGCTCCTACAATGAGCAGTTCTTC. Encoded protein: CASSLRGSYNEQFF.

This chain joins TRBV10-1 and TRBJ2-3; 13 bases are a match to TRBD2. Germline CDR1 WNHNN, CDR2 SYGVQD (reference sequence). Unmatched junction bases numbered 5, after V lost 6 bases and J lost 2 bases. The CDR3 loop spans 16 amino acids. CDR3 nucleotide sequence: TGCGCCAGCAGCCTAGGACTAGCGGGGGCCACAGATACGCAGTATTTT. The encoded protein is CASSLGLAGATDTQYF.

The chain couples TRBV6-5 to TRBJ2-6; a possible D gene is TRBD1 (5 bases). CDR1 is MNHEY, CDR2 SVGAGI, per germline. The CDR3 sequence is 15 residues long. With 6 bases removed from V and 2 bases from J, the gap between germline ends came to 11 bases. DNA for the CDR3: TGTGCCAGCAGGTCAGGGTTCCCTGGGGCCAACGTCCTGACTTTC. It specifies CASRSGFPGANVLTF.

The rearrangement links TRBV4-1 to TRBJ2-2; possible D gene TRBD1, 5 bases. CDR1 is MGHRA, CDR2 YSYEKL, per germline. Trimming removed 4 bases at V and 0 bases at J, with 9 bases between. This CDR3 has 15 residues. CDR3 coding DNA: TGCGCCAGCAGCCGACAGACCCCGAACACCGGGGAGCTGTTTTTT. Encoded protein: CASSRQTPNTGELFF.

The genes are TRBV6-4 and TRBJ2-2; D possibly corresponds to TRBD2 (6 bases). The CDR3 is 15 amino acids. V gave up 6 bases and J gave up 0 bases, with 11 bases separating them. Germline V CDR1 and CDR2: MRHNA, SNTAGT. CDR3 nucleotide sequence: TGTGCCAGCAGCAGAGCGGGCGCGAACACCGGGGAGCTGTTTTTT. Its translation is CASSRAGANTGELFF.

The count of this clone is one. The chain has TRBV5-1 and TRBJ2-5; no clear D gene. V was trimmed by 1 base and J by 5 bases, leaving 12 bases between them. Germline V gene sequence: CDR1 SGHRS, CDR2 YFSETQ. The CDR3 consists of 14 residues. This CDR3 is CASSLRRTGETQYF. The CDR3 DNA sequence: TGCGCCAGCAGCTTGCGCAGAACCGGGGAGACCCAGTACTTC. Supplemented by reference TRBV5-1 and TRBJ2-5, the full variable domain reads KAGVTQTPRYLIKTRGQQVTLSCSPISGHRSVSWYQQTPGQGLQFLFEYFSETQRNKGNFPGRFSGRQFSNSRSEMNVSTLELGDSALYLCASSLRRTGETQYFGPGTRLLVL.

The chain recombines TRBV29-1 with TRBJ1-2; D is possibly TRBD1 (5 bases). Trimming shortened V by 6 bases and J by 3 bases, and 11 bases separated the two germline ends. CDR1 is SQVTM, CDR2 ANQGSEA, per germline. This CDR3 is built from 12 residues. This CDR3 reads CSVRGEDYGYTF. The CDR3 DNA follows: TGCAGCGTAAGAGGGGAGGACTATGGCTACACCTTC.

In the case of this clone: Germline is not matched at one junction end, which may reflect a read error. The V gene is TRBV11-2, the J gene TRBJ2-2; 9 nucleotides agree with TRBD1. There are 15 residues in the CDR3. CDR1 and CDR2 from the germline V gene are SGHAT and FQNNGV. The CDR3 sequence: CASSLDRGNIGELFF. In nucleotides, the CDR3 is TGTGCCAGCAGCTTGGACAGGGGTAACATCGGGGAGCTGTTTTTT. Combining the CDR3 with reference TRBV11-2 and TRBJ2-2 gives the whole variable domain EAGVAQSPRYKIIEKRQSVAFWCNPISGHATLYWYQQILGQGPKLLIQFQNNGVVDDSQLPKDRFSAERLKGVDSTLKIQPAKLEDSAVYLCASSLDRGNIGELFFGEGSRLTVL.

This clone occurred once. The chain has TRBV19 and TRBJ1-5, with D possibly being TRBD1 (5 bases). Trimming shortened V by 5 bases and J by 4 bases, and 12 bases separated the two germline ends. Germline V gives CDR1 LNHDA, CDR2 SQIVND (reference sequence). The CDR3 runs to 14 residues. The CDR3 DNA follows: TGTGCCAGTAGTGTCGACGGGACTAATCAGCCCCAGCATTTT. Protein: CASSVDGTNQPQHF.